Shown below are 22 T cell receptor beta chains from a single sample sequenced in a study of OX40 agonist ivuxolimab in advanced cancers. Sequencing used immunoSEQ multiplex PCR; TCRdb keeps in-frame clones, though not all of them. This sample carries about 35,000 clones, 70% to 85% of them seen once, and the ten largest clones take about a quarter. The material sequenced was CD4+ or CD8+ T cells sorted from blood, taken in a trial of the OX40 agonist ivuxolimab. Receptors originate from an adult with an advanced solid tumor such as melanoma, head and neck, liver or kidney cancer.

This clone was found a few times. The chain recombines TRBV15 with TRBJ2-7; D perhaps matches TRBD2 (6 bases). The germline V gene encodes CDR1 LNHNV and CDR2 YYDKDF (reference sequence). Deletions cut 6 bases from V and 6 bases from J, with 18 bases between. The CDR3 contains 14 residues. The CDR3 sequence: CATRETGDTPEQYF. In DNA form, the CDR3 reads TGTGCCACCAGGGAGACGGGAGACACTCCCGAGCAGTACTTC.

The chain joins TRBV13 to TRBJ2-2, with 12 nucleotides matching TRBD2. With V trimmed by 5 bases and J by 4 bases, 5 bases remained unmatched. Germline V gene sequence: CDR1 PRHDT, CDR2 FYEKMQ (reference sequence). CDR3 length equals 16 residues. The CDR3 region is CASSHLAGGLTGELFF. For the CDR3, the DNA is TGTGCCAGCAGCCATCTAGCGGGGGGGCTCACCGGGGAGCTGTTTTTT.

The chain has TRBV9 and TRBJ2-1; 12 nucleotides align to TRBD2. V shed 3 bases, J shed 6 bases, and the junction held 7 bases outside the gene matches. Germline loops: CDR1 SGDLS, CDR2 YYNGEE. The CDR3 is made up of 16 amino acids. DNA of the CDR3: TGTGCCAGCAGCGAGCGACTAGCGGGAGTTTCCAATGAGCAGTTCTTC. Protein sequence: CASSERLAGVSNEQFF.

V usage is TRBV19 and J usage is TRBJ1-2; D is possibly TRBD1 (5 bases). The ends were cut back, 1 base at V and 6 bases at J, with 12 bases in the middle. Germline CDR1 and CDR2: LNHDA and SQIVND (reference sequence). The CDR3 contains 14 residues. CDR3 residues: CASSIVGTPHGYTF. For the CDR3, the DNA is TGTGCCAGTAGTATAGTAGGGACTCCACATGGCTACACCTTC.

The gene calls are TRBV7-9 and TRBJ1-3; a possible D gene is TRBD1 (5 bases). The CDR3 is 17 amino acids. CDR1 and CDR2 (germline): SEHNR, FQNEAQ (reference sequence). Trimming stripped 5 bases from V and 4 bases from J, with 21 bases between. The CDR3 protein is CASSPIDSPAWGNTIYF. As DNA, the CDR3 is TGTGCCAGCAGCCCTATAGACAGTCCTGCTTGGGGAAACACCATATATTTT.

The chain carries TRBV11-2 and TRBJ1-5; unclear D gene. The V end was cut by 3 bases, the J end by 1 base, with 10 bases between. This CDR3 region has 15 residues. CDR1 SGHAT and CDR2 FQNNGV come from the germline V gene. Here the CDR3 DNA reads TGTGCCAGCAGCTTGGGCGCAAGGAGCAATCAGCCCCAGCATTTT. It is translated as CASSLGARSNQPQHF.

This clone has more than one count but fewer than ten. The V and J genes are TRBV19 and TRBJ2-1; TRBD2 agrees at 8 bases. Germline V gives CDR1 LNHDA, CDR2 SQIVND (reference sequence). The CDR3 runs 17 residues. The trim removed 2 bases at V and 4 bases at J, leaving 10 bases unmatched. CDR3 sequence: CASSITAGDSFYNEQFF. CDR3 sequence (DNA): TGTGCCAGTAGTATAACAGCGGGAGACTCATTTTACAATGAGCAGTTCTTC.

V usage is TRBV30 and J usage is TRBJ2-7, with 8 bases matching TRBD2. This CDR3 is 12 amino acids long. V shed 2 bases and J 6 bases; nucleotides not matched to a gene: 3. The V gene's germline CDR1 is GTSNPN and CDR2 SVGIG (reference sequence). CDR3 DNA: TGTGCCTGGAGTACGACTAGCGCCGAGCAGTACTTC. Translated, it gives CAWSTTSAEQYF.

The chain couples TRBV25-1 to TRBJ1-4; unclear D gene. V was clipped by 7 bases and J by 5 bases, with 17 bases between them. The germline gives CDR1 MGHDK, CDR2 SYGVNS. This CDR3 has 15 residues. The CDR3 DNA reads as TGTGCCAGCATTCCAAAAGAGGGTGGGAATGAAAAACTGTTTTTT. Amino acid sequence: CASIPKEGGNEKLFF.

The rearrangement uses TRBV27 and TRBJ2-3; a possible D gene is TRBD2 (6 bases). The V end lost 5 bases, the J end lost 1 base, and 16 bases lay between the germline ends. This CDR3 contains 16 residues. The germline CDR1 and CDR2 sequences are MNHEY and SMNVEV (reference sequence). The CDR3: CASSTNGGLGTDTQYF. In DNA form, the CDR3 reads TGTGCCAGCAGTACGAACGGGGGTCTCGGCACAGATACGCAGTATTTT.

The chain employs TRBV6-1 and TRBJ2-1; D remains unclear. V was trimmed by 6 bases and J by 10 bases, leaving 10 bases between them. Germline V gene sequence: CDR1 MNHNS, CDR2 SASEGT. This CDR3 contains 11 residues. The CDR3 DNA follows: TGTGCCAGCAGCGCAGGACGGGAGCAGTTCTTC. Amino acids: CASSAGREQFF.

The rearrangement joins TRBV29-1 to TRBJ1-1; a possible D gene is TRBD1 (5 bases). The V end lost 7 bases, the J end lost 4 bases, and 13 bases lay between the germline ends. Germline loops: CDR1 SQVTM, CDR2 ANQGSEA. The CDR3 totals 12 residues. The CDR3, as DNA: TGCAGCGGCGACGGGGGAACCACTGAAGCTTTCTTT. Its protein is CSGDGGTTEAFF.

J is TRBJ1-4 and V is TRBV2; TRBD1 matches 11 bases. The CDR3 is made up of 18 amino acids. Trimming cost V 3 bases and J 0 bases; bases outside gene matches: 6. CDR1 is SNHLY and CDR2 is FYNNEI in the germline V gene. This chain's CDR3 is CASSELGTGGATNEKLFF. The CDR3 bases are TGTGCCAGCAGTGAGCTTGGGACAGGGGGGGCAACTAATGAAAAACTGTTTTTT.

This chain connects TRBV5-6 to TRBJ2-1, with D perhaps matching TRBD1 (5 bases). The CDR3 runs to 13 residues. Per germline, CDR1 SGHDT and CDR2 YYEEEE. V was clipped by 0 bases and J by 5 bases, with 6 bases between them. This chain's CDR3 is CASSLGGHNEQFF. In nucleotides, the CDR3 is TGTGCCAGCAGCTTGGGGGGCCACAATGAGCAGTTCTTC. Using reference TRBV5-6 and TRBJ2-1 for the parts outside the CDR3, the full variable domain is DAGVTQSPTHLIKTRGQQVTLRCSPKSGHDTVSWYQQALGQGPQFIFQYYEEEERQRGNFPDRFSGHQFPNYSSELNVNALLLGDSALYLCASSLGGHNEQFFGPGTRLTVL.

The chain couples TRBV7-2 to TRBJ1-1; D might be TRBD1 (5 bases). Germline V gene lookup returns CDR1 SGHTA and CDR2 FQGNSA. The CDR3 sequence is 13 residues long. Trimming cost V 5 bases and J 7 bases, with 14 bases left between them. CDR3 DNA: TGTGCCAGCAGCCCCGGGGCCCGAATTGAAGCTTTCTTT. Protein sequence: CASSPGARIEAFF.

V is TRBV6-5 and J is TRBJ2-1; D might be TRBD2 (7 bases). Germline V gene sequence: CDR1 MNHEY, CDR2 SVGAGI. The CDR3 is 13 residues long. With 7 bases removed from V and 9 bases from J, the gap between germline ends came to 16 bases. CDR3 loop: CASKLGGAAEQFF. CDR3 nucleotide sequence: TGTGCCAGCAAGCTAGGGGGGGCGGCTGAGCAGTTCTTC.

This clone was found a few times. The CDR3 region is CASRLGTDYGYTF. The CDR3 DNA sequence: TGTGCCAGCAGACTAGGGACGGACTATGGCTACACCTTC. J is TRBJ1-2 and V is TRBV27, with a tentative D call TRBD1 (5 bases). The CDR3 spans 13 residues. Germline assignment: CDR1 MNHEY and CDR2 SMNVEV (reference sequence). V dropped 6 bases and J dropped 3 bases, with 11 bases sitting between them.

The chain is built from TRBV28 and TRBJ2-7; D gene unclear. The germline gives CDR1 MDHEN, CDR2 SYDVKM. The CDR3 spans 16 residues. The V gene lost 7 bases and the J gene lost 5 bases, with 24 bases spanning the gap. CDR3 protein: CASTDGQMPRRDEQYF. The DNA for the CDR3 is TGTGCCAGCACGGACGGTCAGATGCCGAGAAGGGACGAGCAGTACTTC. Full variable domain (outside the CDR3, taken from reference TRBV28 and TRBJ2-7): DVKVTQSSRYLVKRTGEKVFLECVQDMDHENMFWYRQDPGLGLRLIYFSYDVKMKEKGDIPEGYSVSREKKERFSLILESASTNQTSMYLCASTDGQMPRRDEQYFGPGTRLTVT.

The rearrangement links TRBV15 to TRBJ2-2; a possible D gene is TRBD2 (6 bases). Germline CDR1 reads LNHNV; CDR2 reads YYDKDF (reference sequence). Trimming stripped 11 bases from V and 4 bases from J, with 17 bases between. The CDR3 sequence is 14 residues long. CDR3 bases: TGTGCCGCTAGTCGGGGAGGTATCACCGGGGAGCTGTTTTTT. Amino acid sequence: CAASRGGITGELFF.

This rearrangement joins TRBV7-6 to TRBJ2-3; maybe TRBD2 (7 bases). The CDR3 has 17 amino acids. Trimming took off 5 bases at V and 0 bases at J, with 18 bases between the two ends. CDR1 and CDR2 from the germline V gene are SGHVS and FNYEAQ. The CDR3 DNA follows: TGTGCCAGCAGCCGCCCAAGGGGGGGGGATAGCACAGATACGCAGTATTTT. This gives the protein CASSRPRGGDSTDTQYF.

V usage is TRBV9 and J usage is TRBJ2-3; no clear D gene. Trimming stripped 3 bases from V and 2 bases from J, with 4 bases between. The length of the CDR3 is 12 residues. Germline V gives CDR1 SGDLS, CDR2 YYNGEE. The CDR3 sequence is CASSAHTDTQYF. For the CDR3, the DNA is TGTGCCAGCAGCGCCCACACAGATACGCAGTATTTT. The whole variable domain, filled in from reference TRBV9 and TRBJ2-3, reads DSGVTQTPKHLITATGQRVTLRCSPRSGDLSVYWYQQSLDQGLQFLIQYYNGEERAKGNILERFSAQQFPDLHSELNLSSLELGDSALYFCASSAHTDTQYFGPGTRLTVL.

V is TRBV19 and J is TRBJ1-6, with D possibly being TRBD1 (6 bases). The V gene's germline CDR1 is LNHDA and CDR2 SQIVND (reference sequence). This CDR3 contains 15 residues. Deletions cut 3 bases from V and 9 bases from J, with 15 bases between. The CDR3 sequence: CASSIYRDTLSPLHF. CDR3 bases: TGTGCCAGTAGTATCTACCGGGACACACTTTCACCCCTCCACTTT.